Presented here are 21 T cell receptor beta chains from one specimen sequenced in a study of blood T cell repertoires in COVID-19. TCRdb's copy holds only in-frame clones and misses some; the assay was immunoSEQ multiplex PCR. The profile shows 200,000 to 250,000 clones, roughly nine tenths of them singletons. Material: peripheral blood. The receptors were sampled from a woman between 18 and 29 years old who had recovered from COVID-19.

The chain couples TRBV27 to TRBJ2-7; 8 bases align to TRBD1. Losses at the gene ends were 5 bases for V and 4 bases for J; bases not matched to a gene: 10. CDR3 length: 15 residues. Germline loops: CDR1 MNHEY, CDR2 SMNVEV (reference sequence). Here the CDR3 reads CASSLTGEGLYEQYF. CDR3 DNA sequence: TGTGCCAGCAGTCTGACAGGGGAAGGCCTTTACGAGCAGTACTTC.

The chain links TRBV4-1 to TRBJ2-3; D call uncertain. V lost 1 base to trimming and J lost 3 bases, with 5 bases between them. There are 13 residues in the CDR3. Looked up from germline, CDR1 is MGHRA and CDR2 is YSYEKL. The CDR3 here is CASSQGSTDTQYF. In DNA, the CDR3 is TGCGCCAGCAGCCAAGGTAGTACAGATACGCAGTATTTT.

This chain connects TRBV10-2 to TRBJ2-1, with TRBD2 identical over 8 bases. Germline assignment: CDR1 WSHSY and CDR2 SAAADI. The CDR3 spans 16 residues. The trim removed 3 bases at V and 7 bases at J, leaving 11 bases unmatched. The DNA for the CDR3 is TGCGCCAGCAGTGATTTAGGTAGCGGGATAGTGAATGAGCAGTTCTTC. Translating it yields CASSDLGSGIVNEQFF.

The chain uses TRBV27 and TRBJ2-2; 7 bases are shared with TRBD2. The CDR3 is made up of 15 amino acids. The ends lost 4 bases at V and 7 bases at J; junction bases unmatched: 9. Germline values: CDR1 MNHEY, CDR2 SMNVEV (reference sequence). CDR3 region: CASSYYGRMGGELFF. The CDR3 DNA sequence: TGTGCCAGCAGTTACTACGGGAGGATGGGCGGGGAGCTGTTTTTT.

The rearrangement uses TRBV9 and TRBJ2-3; no reliable D call. Deletions cut 7 bases from V and 2 bases from J, with 8 bases between. CDR3 length: 12 residues. CDR1 and CDR2 from the germline V gene are SGDLS and YYNGEE. CDR3 bases: TGTGCCAGCGCTAGGTACACAGATACGCAGTATTTT. It is translated as CASARYTDTQYF.

The chain employs TRBV6-5 and TRBJ2-1; TRBD2 might be the D (6 bases). This CDR3 has 16 amino acids. Germline V CDR1 and CDR2: MNHEY, SVGAGI. With 1 base removed from V and 0 bases from J, the gap between germline ends came to 10 bases. For the CDR3, the DNA is TGTGCCAGCAGTTACTTTGGGGGGAGCTCCTACAATGAGCAGTTCTTC. It encodes CASSYFGGSSYNEQFF.

The V gene is TRBV7-6, the J gene TRBJ2-2; unclear D gene. Germline CDR1 SGHVS, CDR2 FNYEAQ. Trimming pared 7 bases from V and 0 bases from J, leaving 15 bases between. The CDR3 runs 16 residues. The CDR3 sequence is CASTISGQANTGELFF. The CDR3 coding sequence is TGTGCCAGCACCATTAGTGGGCAGGCGAACACCGGGGAGCTGTTTTTT.

The chain has TRBV6-5 and TRBJ2-5; D might be TRBD1 (5 bases). CDR1 and CDR2 from the germline V gene are MNHEY and SVGAGI. The length of the CDR3 is 14 residues. Trimming cost V 5 bases and J 5 bases, with 15 bases left between them. The CDR3 DNA follows: TGTGCCAGCAGTAAAACAGGTTTCCTTGAGACCCAGTACTTC. Translating it yields CASSKTGFLETQYF.

V and J are TRBV7-9 and TRBJ1-5; D remains unclear. Germline CDR1 and CDR2: SEHNR and FQNEAQ (reference sequence). Deletions cut 4 bases from V and 3 bases from J, with 10 bases between. The CDR3 covers 14 residues. CDR3 sequence reads: CASSSQLHNQPQHF. As DNA, the CDR3 is TGTGCCAGCAGCTCCCAGTTGCACAATCAGCCCCAGCATTTT.

The V call is TRBV2, the J call TRBJ1-4; 7 bases agree with TRBD1. V dropped 0 bases and J dropped 4; count of bases not matched to a gene: 8. CDR3 length equals 17 residues. The germline V gene encodes CDR1 SNHLY and CDR2 FYNNEI. The CDR3: CASSEAWDSIFNEKLFF. CDR3 nucleotides: TGTGCCAGCAGTGAAGCCTGGGACAGCATATTTAATGAAAAACTGTTTTTT.

This rearrangement joins TRBV7-3 to TRBJ1-1; D possibly corresponds to TRBD1 (5 bases). The germline V gene has CDR1 SGHTA and CDR2 FQGTGA. V lost 2 bases and J lost 5, with 12 bases in between. The CDR3 has 14 amino acids. CDR3 protein: CASSLGVSGTEAFF. CDR3 nucleotides: TGTGCCAGCAGCTTAGGGGTGTCAGGGACTGAAGCTTTCTTT.

The chain uses TRBV30 and TRBJ2-5; 8 nucleotides line up with TRBD1. V gave up 3 bases and J gave up 7 bases; unmatched junction bases: 10. This CDR3 has 14 residues. Germline lookup yields CDR1 GTSNPN and CDR2 SVGIG (reference sequence). The CDR3 DNA follows: TGTGCCTGGAGCCCGGGACAGGCGCGTGGGACCCAGTACTTC. Protein sequence: CAWSPGQARGTQYF.

The table lists this clone with a few counts. This chain links TRBV7-9 with TRBJ1-5; 7 bases fit TRBD1. Losses at the gene ends were 5 bases for V and 6 bases for J; bases not matched to a gene: 10. The CDR3 is made up of 15 amino acids. Germline loops: CDR1 SEHNR, CDR2 FQNEAQ (reference sequence). CDR3 in DNA: TGTGCCAGCAGCCCCGAAGGGGGCGATCTTCAGCCCCAGCATTTT. It specifies CASSPEGGDLQPQHF. Full variable domain (remainder filled in from reference TRBV7-9 and TRBJ1-5): DTGVSQNPRHKITKRGQNVTFRCDPISEHNRLYWYRQTLGQGPEFLTYFQNEAQLEKSRLLSDRFSAERPKGSFSTLEIQRTEQGDSAMYLCASSPEGGDLQPQHFGDGTRLSIL.

This chain links TRBV4-3 with TRBJ2-7, with 10 bases lining up with TRBD2. This CDR3 has 16 amino acids. CDR1 is LGHNA and CDR2 is YSLEER in the germline V gene. With 1 base clipped from V and 0 bases from J, the junction kept 3 bases outside the gene matches. The CDR3: CASSQGLAGVSYEQYF. CDR3 nucleotides: TGCGCCAGCAGCCAAGGCCTAGCGGGAGTCTCCTACGAGCAGTACTTC.

The V and J genes are TRBV5-1 and TRBJ2-7; TRBD2 agrees at 10 bases. CDR1 SGHRS and CDR2 YFSETQ come from the germline V gene. Unmatched junction bases numbered 9, after V lost 4 bases and J lost 2 bases. The CDR3 is 16 amino acids. The CDR3, as DNA: TGCGCCAGCAGCACTAGGCTAGCGGGAGAACCCTACGAGCAGTACTTC. Translation: CASSTRLAGEPYEQYF.

This chain links TRBV6-4 with TRBJ1-2; no definite D call. Germline lookup yields CDR1 MRHNA and CDR2 SNTAGT. The CDR3 contains 15 residues. The germline V and J ends were trimmed by 3 bases and 3 bases, with 14 bases remaining between them. DNA of the CDR3: TGTGCCAGCAGTGATATGTGGGTGGAGGACTATGGCTACACCTTC. It codes for CASSDMWVEDYGYTF.

The genes are TRBV5-3 and TRBJ1-1; perhaps TRBD1 as D (6 bases). TRBV5-3 is an open reading frame whose function is uncertain. V lost 0 bases to trimming and J lost 1 base, with 16 bases between them. The CDR3 totals 17 residues. CDR3 sequence: CARSLDAGVGTNTEAFF. In DNA form, the CDR3 reads TGTGCCAGAAGCTTGGACGCAGGGGTAGGAACGAACACTGAAGCTTTCTTT.

This sequence joins TRBV30 and TRBJ1-5; 8 bases align to TRBD1. This CDR3 is built from 15 residues. Trimming at V came to 1 base and at J to 4 bases, leaving 6 bases not matched to a gene. Germline-derived CDR1 and CDR2 are GTSNPN and SVGIG (reference sequence). CDR3 amino acids: CAWSDGQGLNQPQHF. The DNA for the CDR3 is TGTGCCTGGAGTGACGGACAGGGCCTTAATCAGCCCCAGCATTTT.

The chain is built from TRBV5-1 and TRBJ2-4; weak D call: TRBD2 (5 bases). CDR1 SGHRS and CDR2 YFSETQ come from the germline V gene. The V end lost 3 bases, the J end lost 3 bases, and 10 bases lay between the germline ends. The CDR3 contains 14 residues. The CDR3 region is CASSSGDGKNIQYF. The CDR3 DNA reads as TGCGCCAGCAGCTCCGGGGATGGCAAAAACATTCAGTACTTC.

The V and J genes are TRBV7-9 and TRBJ1-3, with 8 nucleotides matching TRBD1. With V trimmed by 5 bases and J by 0 bases, 6 bases remained unmatched. The CDR3 is 16 amino acids. CDR1 is SEHNR and CDR2 is FQNEAQ in the germline V gene (reference sequence). CDR3 sequence: CASSILGTGSGNTIYF. DNA of the CDR3: TGTGCCAGCAGCATTCTAGGGACAGGCTCTGGAAACACCATATATTTT.

The V and J genes are TRBV25-1 and TRBJ2-2; tentative D call: TRBD1 (6 bases). Trimming stripped 2 bases from V and 0 bases from J, with 13 bases between. Looked up from germline, CDR1 is MGHDK and CDR2 is SYGVNS. The CDR3 length is 17 residues. The CDR3 DNA reads TGTGCCAGCAGTGAAGTTCAGGGACACACGAACACCGGGGAGCTGTTTTTT. Protein product: CASSEVQGHTNTGELFF.